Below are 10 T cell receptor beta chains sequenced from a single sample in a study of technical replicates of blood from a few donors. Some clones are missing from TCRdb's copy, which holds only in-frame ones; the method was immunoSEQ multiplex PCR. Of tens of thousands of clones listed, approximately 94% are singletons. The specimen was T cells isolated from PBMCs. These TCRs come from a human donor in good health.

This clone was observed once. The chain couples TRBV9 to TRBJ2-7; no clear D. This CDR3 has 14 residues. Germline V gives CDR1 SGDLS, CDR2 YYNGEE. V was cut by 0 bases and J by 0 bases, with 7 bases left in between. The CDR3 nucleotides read TGTGCCAGCAGCGTAGGGAGCAGCTCCTACGAGCAGTACTTC. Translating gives CASSVGSSSYEQYF.

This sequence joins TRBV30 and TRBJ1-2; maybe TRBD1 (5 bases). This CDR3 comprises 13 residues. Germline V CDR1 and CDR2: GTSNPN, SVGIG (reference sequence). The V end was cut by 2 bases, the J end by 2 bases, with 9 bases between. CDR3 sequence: CAWSPSGNYGYTF. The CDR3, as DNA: TGTGCCTGGAGTCCCTCAGGGAACTATGGCTACACCTTC.

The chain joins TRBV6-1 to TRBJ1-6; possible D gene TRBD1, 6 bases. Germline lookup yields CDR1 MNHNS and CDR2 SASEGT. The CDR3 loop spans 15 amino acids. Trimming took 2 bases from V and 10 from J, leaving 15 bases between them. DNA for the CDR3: TGTGCCAGCAGTGAAAATAGGGGGTTAGGATCACCCCTCCACTTT. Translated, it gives CASSENRGLGSPLHF.

CDR3 in amino acids: CASSGRGGYTDTQYF. The CDR3, as DNA: TGTGCCAGTAGTGGGCGGGGCGGATACACAGATACGCAGTATTTT. The chain has TRBV19 and TRBJ2-3; tentatively, D is TRBD2 (6 bases). CDR1 is LNHDA, CDR2 SQIVND, per germline (reference sequence). The CDR3 is made up of 15 amino acids. V was shortened by 5 bases and J by 2 bases, with 14 bases between the two germline ends.

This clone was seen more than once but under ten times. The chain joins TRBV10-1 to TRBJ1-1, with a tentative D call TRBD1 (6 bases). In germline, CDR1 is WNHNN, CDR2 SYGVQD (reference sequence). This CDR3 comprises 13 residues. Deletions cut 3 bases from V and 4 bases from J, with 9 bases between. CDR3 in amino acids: CASSDRGGTEAFF. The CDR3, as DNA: TGCGCCAGCAGTGACAGGGGTGGCACTGAAGCTTTCTTT.

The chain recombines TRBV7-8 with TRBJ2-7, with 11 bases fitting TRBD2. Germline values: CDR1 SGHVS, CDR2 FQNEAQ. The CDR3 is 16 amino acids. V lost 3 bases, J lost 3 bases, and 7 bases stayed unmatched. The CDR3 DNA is TGTGCCAGCAGCTTTTCCTCCGGGACTAGCGGCTACGAGCAGTACTTC. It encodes CASSFSSGTSGYEQYF. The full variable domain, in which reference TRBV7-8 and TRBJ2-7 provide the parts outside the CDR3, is GAGVSQSPRYKVAKRGQDVALRCDPISGHVSLFWYQQALGQGPEFLTYFQNEAQLDKSGLPSDRFFAERPEGSVSTLKIQRTQQEDSAVYLCASSFSSGTSGYEQYFGPGTRLTVT.

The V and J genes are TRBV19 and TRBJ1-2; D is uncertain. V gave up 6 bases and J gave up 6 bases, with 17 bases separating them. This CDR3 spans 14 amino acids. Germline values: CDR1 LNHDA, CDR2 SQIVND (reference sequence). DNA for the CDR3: TGTGCCAGTAGCAGCCGGGTAGGGAGAGATGGCTACACCTTC. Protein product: CASSSRVGRDGYTF.

The CDR3 spells CATSRRQGPEQYF. The CDR3 nucleotides read TGTGCCACCAGCAGGCGACAGGGCCCAGAGCAGTACTTC. The V call is TRBV15, the J call TRBJ2-7, with 7 positions matching TRBD1. The CDR3 is made up of 13 amino acids. CDR1 and CDR2 (germline): LNHNV, YYDKDF (reference sequence). J lost 7 bases, V lost 3 bases, and 6 bases had no gene match.

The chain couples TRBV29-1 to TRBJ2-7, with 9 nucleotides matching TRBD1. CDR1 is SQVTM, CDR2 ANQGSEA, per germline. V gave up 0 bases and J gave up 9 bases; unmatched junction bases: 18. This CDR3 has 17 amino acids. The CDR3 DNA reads TGCAGCGTTGAAGATCGGTTCAGGGACAGGGTGGTGGGGCTGCAGTACTTC. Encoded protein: CSVEDRFRDRVVGLQYF.

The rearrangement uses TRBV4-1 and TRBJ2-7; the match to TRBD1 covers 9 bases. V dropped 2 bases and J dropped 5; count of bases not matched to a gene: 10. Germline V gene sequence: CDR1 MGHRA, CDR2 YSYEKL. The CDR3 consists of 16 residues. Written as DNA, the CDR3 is TGCGCCAGCAGCCAACCCCGGGACAGGGTATACCACGAGCAGTACTTC. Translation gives CASSQPRDRVYHEQYF.